A single sample gave rise to the 18 T cell receptor beta chains below, sequenced in a study of human T cells and chemical hapten exposure (dated by TCRdb to the early 2020s). The library was generated by RACE. Sequenced using a NextSeq 500. TCRdb handled the public reads itself, with Q25 trimming in fastp and clone calling in MiXCR, and kept productive beta chains. CDR3 protein duplicates are merged, each entry listing the most common genes and DNA. The sample has 90,000 to 110,000 distinct CDR3 sequences on record, about a tenth of them singletons. The top ten clonotypes cover approximately 3% of the sample. Per the publication, the time point label means: patch test 2, 6 weeks after DPC sensitization. The treatment or condition label, read with the paper, signifies: therapeutic diphenylcyclopropenone sensitization with weekly scalp DPC. The source material was whole blood, sampled in connection with sensitization to the hapten diphenylcyclopropenone (DPC). These receptors all stem from a woman aged 40-49 years with alopecia areata. Some clones in this sample may be carry-over from other donors' samples.

This clonotype has at least ten counts. The V gene is TRBV6-6, the J gene TRBJ1-1; D unclear. The CDR3 has 14 residues. Per the germline V gene, CDR1 is MNHNY and CDR2 is SVGAGI (reference sequence). Trimming removed 2 bases from V and 1 base from J, with 8 bases in between. The CDR3 coding sequence is TGTGCCAGCAGTTACACCCGGACGAACACTGAAGCTTTCTTT. Protein: CASSYTRTNTEAFF.

The chain couples TRBV7-9 to TRBJ2-1, with D hard to call. The CDR3 contains 14 residues. In germline, CDR1 is SEHNR, CDR2 FQNEAQ (reference sequence). The ends were cut back, 5 bases at V and 0 bases at J, with 8 bases in the middle. The CDR3: CASSPLRSYNEQFF. The DNA for the CDR3 is TGTGCCAGCAGCCCGCTCCGCTCCTACAATGAGCAGTTCTTC.

This clonotype was counted between two and nine times. The chain recombines TRBV10-3 with TRBJ2-7; 7 positions agree with TRBD2. CDR1 is ENHRY, CDR2 SYGVKD, per germline. This CDR3 contains 14 residues. V lost 7 bases and J lost 5; bases outside the gene matches: 11. The CDR3 region is CAITGRQGSHEQYF. The DNA for the CDR3 is TGTGCCATCACCGGGAGGCAGGGTTCCCACGAGCAGTACTTC.

This clonotype was picked up a small number of times. V and J are TRBV2 and TRBJ1-2; D gene uncertain. The CDR3 covers 12 residues. The germline gives CDR1 SNHLY, CDR2 FYNNEI. V lost 4 bases to trimming and J lost 5 bases, with 8 bases between them. The CDR3: CASSGGWYGYTF. The CDR3 DNA reads as TGTGCCAGCAGTGGGGGTTGGTATGGCTACACCTTC.

This clonotype was detected many times. The V gene is TRBV10-3, the J gene TRBJ1-2; 9 nucleotides align to TRBD1. The CDR3 spans 15 residues. V lost 7 bases and J lost 4; bases outside the gene matches: 10. Germline V gene data show CDR1 as ENHRY and CDR2 as SYGVKD. The CDR3 DNA is TGTGCCATCACCACCCCCGGGACAGGGTTCTATGGCTACACCTTC. Translated: CAITTPGTGFYGYTF.

The table lists this clonotype with many counts. The rearrangement uses TRBV6-5 and TRBJ1-3; no clear D gene. The CDR3 loop spans 17 amino acids. Germline values: CDR1 MNHEY, CDR2 SVGAGI. Trimming shortened V by 0 bases and J by 2 bases, and 14 bases separated the two germline ends. CDR3 sequence reads: CASSYSAGTRPGNTIYF. In DNA, the CDR3 is TGTGCCAGCAGTTACTCCGCCGGCACCAGACCTGGAAACACCATATATTTT.

This chain joins TRBV24-1 and TRBJ2-2; weak D call: TRBD2 (6 bases). Between the trimmed V and J ends, which lost 4 bases and 2 bases, there was a span of 10 bases. The CDR3 extends over 15 amino acids. Germline V gene data show CDR1 as KGHDR and CDR2 as SFDVKD. As DNA, the CDR3 is TGTGCCACCAGTGAAGGCGGACTAAACACCGGGGAGCTGTTTTTT. Its protein is CATSEGGLNTGELFF.

This clonotype appeared a few times. The chain links TRBV29-1 to TRBJ1-2, with D unclear. V was pared by 6 bases and J by 3 bases, with 11 bases between. CDR3 length: 12 residues. The germline V gene has CDR1 SQVTM and CDR2 ANQGSEA. CDR3 loop: CSVNWAYYGYTF. CDR3 coding DNA: TGCAGCGTGAATTGGGCTTACTATGGCTACACCTTC.

In the case of this clonotype: Being one base from a much bigger clone, this may be a read error. V gene TRBV2 combines with J gene TRBJ1-1, with 7 bases identical to TRBD1. Per the germline V gene, CDR1 is SNHLY and CDR2 is FYNNEI. This CDR3 contains 12 residues. The V segment lost 4 bases and the J segment 6 bases; nucleotides outside the gene matches: 2. CDR3 DNA: TGTGCCAGCAGTGGGGACAGTCCTGAAGCTTTCTTT. It encodes CASSGDSPEAFF. The full variable domain, in which reference TRBV2 and TRBJ1-1 provide the parts outside the CDR3, is EPEVTQTPSHQVTQMGQEVILRCVPISNHLYFYWYRQILGQKVEFLVSFYNNEISEKSEIFDDQFSVERPDGSNFTLKIRSTKLEDSAMYFCASSGDSPEAFFGQGTRLTVV.

This clonotype was seen repeatedly, ten times or more. V and J are TRBV6-5 and TRBJ2-2; D gene unclear. The CDR3 length is 13 residues. CDR1 and CDR2 from the germline V gene are MNHEY and SVGAGI. The ends were cut back, 6 bases at V and 9 bases at J, with 14 bases in the middle. For the CDR3, the DNA is TGTGCCAGCAGAAACAGTTTGGGCCGGGAGCTGTTTTTT. Translation: CASRNSLGRELFF.

This clonotype showed up just a few times. This chain links TRBV5-1 with TRBJ1-5; no firm D call. Trimming pared 0 bases from V and 0 bases from J, leaving 7 bases between. Germline V gene data show CDR1 as SGHRS and CDR2 as YFSETQ. The CDR3 spans 15 residues. DNA for the CDR3: TGCGCCAGCAGCTTGGCCCCCTATAGCAATCAGCCCCAGCATTTT. Translated, it gives CASSLAPYSNQPQHF.

The sample holds many counts of this clonotype. The CDR3 DNA follows: TGTGCCAGCAGTTACGGCTCCGGGACAGTTGATGAAAAACTGTTTTTT. Protein: CASSYGSGTVDEKLFF. J is TRBJ1-4 and V is TRBV6-6, with 7 bases lining up with TRBD1. Losses at the gene ends were 2 bases for V and 6 bases for J; bases not matched to a gene: 9. Germline values: CDR1 MNHNY, CDR2 SVGAGI (reference sequence). CDR3 size: 16 residues.

The CDR3 loop reads CASSPNSGGATDTQYF. The CDR3 DNA follows: TGTGCCAGCAGCCCCAATAGCGGGGGGGCGACAGATACGCAGTATTTT. This chain uses TRBV7-8 with TRBJ2-3; 11 nucleotides align to TRBD2. The CDR3 is 16 residues long. The germline V gene has CDR1 SGHVS and CDR2 FQNEAQ. V dropped 5 bases and J dropped 3; count of bases not matched to a gene: 7. The full variable domain, in which reference TRBV7-8 and TRBJ2-3 provide the parts outside the CDR3, is GAGVSQSPRYKVAKRGQDVALRCDPISGHVSLFWYQQALGQGPEFLTYFQNEAQLDKSGLPSDRFFAERPEGSVSTLKIQRTQQEDSAVYLCASSPNSGGATDTQYFGPGTRLTVL.

This clonotype appeared many times. J is TRBJ1-6 and V is TRBV11-2; 7 bases line up with TRBD1. V was pared by 7 bases and J by 0 bases, with 9 bases of the junction left unmatched. Germline-derived CDR1 and CDR2 are SGHAT and FQNNGV. The CDR3 has 17 amino acids. The CDR3 region has the DNA TGTGCCAGCAACCGGGACAGCCTGAGCTCCTATAATTCACCCCTCCACTTT. This sequence encodes CASNRDSLSSYNSPLHF.

This clonotype was seen ten or more times. The chain has TRBV18 and TRBJ1-1; D gene uncertain. Germline assignment: CDR1 KGHSH and CDR2 LQKENI. The CDR3 runs 15 residues. Trimming took 0 bases from V and 1 from J, leaving 9 bases between them. This CDR3 reads CASSPPSGPNTEAFF. The CDR3 nucleotides read TGTGCCAGCTCACCACCGTCCGGTCCGAACACTGAAGCTTTCTTT.

This clonotype was found many times. This chain uses TRBV4-2 with TRBJ2-5; 10 bases are a match to TRBD2. Unmatched junction bases numbered 6, after V lost 1 base and J lost 4 bases. In germline, CDR1 is LGHNA, CDR2 YNFKEQ. The CDR3 loop spans 16 amino acids. The CDR3 coding sequence is TGTGCCAGCAGCCAAGCTCTAGCGGGGGCTGGAGAGACCCAGTACTTC. Translation: CASSQALAGAGETQYF.

This clonotype was seen many times. The J gene is TRBJ1-6, the V gene TRBV27; TRBD1 aligns across 10 bases. Germline CDR1 reads MNHEY; CDR2 reads SMNVEV (reference sequence). The CDR3 spans 15 residues. The V segment lost 10 bases and the J segment 9 bases; nucleotides outside the gene matches: 12. The CDR3 spells CATQRRDRGFSPLHF. As DNA, the CDR3 is TGTGCCACCCAACGCCGGGACAGGGGTTTTTCACCCCTCCACTTT.

This clonotype came up many times. The chain links TRBV20-1 to TRBJ2-4, with a possible D match to TRBD2 (7 bases). The CDR3 runs 14 residues. Germline CDR1 is DFQATT and CDR2 is SNEGSKA (reference sequence). Trimming removed 5 bases from V and 0 bases from J, with 11 bases in between. CDR3 in DNA: TGCAGTGCTCGGGGGGCGGTAGCCAAAAACATTCAGTACTTC. This encodes CSARGAVAKNIQYF.